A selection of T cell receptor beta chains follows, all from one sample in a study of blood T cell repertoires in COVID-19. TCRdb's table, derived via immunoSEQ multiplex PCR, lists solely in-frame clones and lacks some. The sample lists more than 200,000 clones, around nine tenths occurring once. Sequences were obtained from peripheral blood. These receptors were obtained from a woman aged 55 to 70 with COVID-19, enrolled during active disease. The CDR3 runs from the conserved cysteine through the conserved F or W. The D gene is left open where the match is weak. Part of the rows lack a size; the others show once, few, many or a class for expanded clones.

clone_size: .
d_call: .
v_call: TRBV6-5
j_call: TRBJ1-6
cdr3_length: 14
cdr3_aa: CASRTFGGPSPLHF
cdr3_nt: TGTGCCAGCAGGACCTTTGGGGGCCCTTCACCCCTCCACTTT

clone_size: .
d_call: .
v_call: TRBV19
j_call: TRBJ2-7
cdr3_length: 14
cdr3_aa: CASSTTGTTWRRYF
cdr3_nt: TGTGCCAGTAGTACCACCGGGACAACCTGGAGGCGGTACTTC

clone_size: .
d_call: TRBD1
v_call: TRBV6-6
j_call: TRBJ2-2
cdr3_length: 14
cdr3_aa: CASRDRGGTGELFF
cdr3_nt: TGTGCCAGCAGGGACAGGGGCGGCACCGGGGAGCTGTTTTTT

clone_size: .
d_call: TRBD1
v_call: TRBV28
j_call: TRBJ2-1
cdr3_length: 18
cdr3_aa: CASSLTGQGKGSYNEQFF
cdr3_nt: TGTGCCAGCAGTTTAACAGGACAGGGGAAAGGCTCCTACAATGAGCAGTTCTTC

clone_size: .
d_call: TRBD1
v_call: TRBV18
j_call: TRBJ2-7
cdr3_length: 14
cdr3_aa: CASSPRDRDREQYF
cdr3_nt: TGTGCCAGCTCACCCCGTGACAGGGATCGGGAGCAGTACTTC

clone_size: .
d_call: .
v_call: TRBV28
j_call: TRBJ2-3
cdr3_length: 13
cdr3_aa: CASTPRNTDTQYF
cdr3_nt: TGTGCCAGCACTCCCAGGAACACAGATACGCAGTATTTT

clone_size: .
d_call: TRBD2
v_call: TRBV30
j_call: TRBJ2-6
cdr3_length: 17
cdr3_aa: CAWSRGTGGPGANVLTF
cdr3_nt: TGTGCCTGGAGTCGGGGGACGGGGGGACCTGGGGCCAACGTCCTGACTTTC

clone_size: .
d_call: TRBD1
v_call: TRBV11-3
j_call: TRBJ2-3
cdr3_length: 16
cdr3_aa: CASSPQRGQGADTQYF
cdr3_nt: TGTGCCAGCAGCCCACAGCGGGGACAGGGCGCAGATACGCAGTATTTT

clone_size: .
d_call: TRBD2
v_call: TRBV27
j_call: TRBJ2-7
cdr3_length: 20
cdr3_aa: CASSLRAVGGLAGGYYEQYF
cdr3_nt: TGTGCCAGCAGTTTAAGAGCAGTGGGGGGGCTAGCGGGAGGTTACTACGAGCAGTACTTC

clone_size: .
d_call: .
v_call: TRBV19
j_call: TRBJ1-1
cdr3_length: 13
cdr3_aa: CASSISMNTEAFF
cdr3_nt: TGTGCCAGTAGTATCAGTATGAACACTGAAGCTTTCTTT

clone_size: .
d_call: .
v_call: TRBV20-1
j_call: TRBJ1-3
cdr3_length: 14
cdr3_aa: CSASQFGSGNTIYF
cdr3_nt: TGCAGTGCTAGTCAGTTCGGGTCTGGAAACACCATATATTTT

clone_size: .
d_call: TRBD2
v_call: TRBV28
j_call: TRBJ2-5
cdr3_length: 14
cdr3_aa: CASSLPGTSGLEYF
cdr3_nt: TGTGCCAGCAGTTTACCAGGGACTAGCGGGTTAGAGTACTTC

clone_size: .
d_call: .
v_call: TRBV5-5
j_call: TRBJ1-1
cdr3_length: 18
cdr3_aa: CASSPIGGTLTVNTEAFF
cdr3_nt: TGTGCCAGCAGCCCTATAGGTGGCACATTGACAGTGAACACTGAAGCTTTCTTT

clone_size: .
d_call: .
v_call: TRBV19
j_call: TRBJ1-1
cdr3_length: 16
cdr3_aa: CASSILGGSRGTEAFF
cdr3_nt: TGTGCCAGTAGTATTCTGGGGGGAAGTAGGGGCACTGAAGCTTTCTTT

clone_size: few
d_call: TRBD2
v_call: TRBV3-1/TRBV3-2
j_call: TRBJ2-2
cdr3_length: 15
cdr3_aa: CASRRSGGLHGELFF
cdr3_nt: TGTGCCAGCAGGCGTAGCGGGGGTCTTCACGGGGAGCTGTTTTTT

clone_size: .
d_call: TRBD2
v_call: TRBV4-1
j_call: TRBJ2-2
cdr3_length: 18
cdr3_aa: CASSPPSGRAGNTGELFF
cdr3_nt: TGCGCCAGCAGCCCCCCTAGCGGGAGGGCCGGTAACACCGGGGAGCTGTTTTTT

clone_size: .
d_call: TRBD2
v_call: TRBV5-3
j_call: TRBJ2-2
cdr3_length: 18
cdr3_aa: CARSPKGTSGSETGELFF
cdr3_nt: TGTGCCAGAAGCCCCAAAGGGACTAGCGGGAGTGAGACCGGGGAGCTGTTTTTT

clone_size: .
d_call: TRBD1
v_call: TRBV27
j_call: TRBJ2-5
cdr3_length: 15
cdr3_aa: CASSLGQGYAETQYF
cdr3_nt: TGTGCCAGCAGTTTAGGACAGGGGTACGCAGAGACCCAGTACTTC

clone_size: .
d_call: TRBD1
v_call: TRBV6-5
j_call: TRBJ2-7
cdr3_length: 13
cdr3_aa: CASPGQGSYEQYF
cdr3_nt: TGTGCCAGTCCGGGACAGGGGTCCTACGAGCAGTACTTC

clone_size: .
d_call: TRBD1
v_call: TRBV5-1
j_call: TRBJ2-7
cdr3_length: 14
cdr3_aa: CASSTGTGGGEQYF
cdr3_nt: TGCGCCAGCAGCACCGGGACAGGGGGAGGGGAGCAGTACTTC

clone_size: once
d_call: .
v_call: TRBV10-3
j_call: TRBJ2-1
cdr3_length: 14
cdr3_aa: CAISAWLDNNEQFF
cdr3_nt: TGTGCCATCAGTGCGTGGCTAGATAACAATGAGCAGTTCTTC

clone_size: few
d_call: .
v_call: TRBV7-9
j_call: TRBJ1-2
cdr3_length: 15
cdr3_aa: CASSQWTDLNYGYTF
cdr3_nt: TGTGCCAGCAGCCAATGGACAGACCTTAACTATGGCTACACCTTC

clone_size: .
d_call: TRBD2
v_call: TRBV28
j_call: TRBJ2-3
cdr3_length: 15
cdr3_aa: CASSFPSGSSDTQYF
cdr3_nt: TGTGCCAGCAGTTTCCCCAGCGGGAGTTCAGATACGCAGTATTTT

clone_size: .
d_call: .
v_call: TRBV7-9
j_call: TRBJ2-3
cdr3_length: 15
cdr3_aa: CASSLEGVVTDTQYF
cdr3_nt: TGTGCCAGCAGCTTAGAAGGGGTGGTTACAGATACGCAGTATTTT

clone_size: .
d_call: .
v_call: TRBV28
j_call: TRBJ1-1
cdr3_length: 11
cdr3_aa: CASSRRTEAFF
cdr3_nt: TGTGCCAGCAGCCGCCGGACTGAAGCTTTCTTT

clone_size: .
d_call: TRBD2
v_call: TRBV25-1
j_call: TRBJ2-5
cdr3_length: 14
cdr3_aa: CASGRAGEGETQYF
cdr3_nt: TGTGCCAGCGGACGAGCGGGGGAGGGGGAGACCCAGTACTTC

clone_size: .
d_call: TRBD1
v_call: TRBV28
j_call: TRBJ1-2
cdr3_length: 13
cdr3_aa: CATKQGIDYGYTF
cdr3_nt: TGTGCCACTAAACAGGGGATTGACTATGGCTACACCTTC

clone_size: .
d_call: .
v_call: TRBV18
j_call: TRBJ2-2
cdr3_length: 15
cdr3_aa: CASSQQQPNTGELFF
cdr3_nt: TGTGCCAGCTCGCAACAACAGCCGAACACCGGGGAGCTGTTTTTT

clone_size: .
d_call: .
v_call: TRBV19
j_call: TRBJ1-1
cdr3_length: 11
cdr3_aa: CASTYGMWAFF
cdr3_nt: TGTGCCAGTACGTACGGGATGTGGGCTTTCTTT

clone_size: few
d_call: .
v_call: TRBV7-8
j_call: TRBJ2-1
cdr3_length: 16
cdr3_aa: CASSLSDRRPYNEQFF
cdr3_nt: TGTGCCAGCAGCCTTTCCGACAGGCGGCCTTACAATGAGCAGTTCTTC

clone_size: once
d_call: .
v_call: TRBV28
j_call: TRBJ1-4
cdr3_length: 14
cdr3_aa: CASSLWPYGEKLFF
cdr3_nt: TGTGCCAGCAGTTTATGGCCATACGGGGAAAAACTGTTTTTT

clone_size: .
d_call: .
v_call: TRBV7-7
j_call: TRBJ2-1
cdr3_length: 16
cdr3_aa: CASSLGWEGLYNEQFF
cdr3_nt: TGTGCCAGCAGCTTAGGGTGGGAAGGACTCTACAATGAGCAGTTCTTC

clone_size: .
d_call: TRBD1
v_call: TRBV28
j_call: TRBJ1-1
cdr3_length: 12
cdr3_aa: CASRGDRVEAFF
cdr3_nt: TGTGCCAGCAGAGGGGACAGGGTCGAAGCTTTCTTT

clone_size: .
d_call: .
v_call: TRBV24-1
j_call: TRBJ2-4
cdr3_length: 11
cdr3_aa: CARRDKNIQYF
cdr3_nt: TGTGCCCGCCGGGATAAAAACATTCAGTACTTC

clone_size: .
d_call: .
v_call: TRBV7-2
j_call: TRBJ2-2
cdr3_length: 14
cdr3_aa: CASSSGMNTGELFF
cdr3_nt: TGTGCCAGCAGCTCCGGGATGAACACCGGGGAGCTGTTTTTT

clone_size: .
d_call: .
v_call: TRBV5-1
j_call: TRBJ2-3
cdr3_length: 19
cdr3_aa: CASSAPGTSSSLSTDTQYF
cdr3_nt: TGCGCCAGCAGCGCACCCGGGACATCTTCTTCCCTTAGCACAGATACGCAGTATTTT

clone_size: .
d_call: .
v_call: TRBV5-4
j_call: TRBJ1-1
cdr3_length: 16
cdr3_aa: CASSEPRQGPNTEAFF
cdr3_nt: TGTGCCAGCAGCGAGCCGCGCCAGGGCCCCAACACTGAAGCTTTCTTT

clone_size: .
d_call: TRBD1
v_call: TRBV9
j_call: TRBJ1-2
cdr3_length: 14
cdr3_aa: CASSVVGQGYGYTF
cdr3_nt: TGTGCCAGCAGCGTAGTGGGACAGGGCTATGGCTACACCTTC

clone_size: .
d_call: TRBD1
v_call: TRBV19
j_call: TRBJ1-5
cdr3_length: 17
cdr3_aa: CASSLTRGQDSNQPQHF
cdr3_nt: TGTGCCAGTAGTCTCACCCGGGGACAGGATAGCAATCAGCCCCAGCATTTT

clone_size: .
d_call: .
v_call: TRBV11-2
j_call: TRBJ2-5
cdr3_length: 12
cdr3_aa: CASSLVRETQYF
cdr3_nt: TGTGCCAGCAGCTTAGTGCGAGAGACCCAGTACTTC

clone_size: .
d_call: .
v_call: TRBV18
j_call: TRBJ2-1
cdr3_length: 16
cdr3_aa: CASSPPVSGSYNEQFF
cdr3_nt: TGTGCCAGCTCACCACCGGTTTCGGGCTCCTACAATGAGCAGTTCTTC

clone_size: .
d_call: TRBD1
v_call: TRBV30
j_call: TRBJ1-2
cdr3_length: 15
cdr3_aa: CAWKAPARGLYGYTF
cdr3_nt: TGTGCCTGGAAGGCCCCGGCCAGGGGGCTCTATGGCTACACCTTC

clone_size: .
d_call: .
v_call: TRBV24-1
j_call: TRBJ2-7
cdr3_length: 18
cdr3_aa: CATSDARGGAGGSYEQYF
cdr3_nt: TGTGCCACCAGTGATGCCCGCGGCGGGGCAGGGGGCTCCTACGAGCAGTACTTC

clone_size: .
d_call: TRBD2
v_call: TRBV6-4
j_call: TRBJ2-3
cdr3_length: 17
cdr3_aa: CASSDGLGAGVPDTQYF
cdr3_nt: TGTGCCAGCAGTGACGGCCTCGGGGCGGGAGTTCCAGATACGCAGTATTTT

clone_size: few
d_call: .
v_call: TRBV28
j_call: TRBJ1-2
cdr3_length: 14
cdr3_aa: CASTKSGANYGYTF
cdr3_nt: TGTGCCAGCACCAAATCAGGGGCTAACTATGGCTACACCTTC

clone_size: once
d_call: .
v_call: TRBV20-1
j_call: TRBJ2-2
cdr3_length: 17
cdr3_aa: CSASSSLASVNTGELFF
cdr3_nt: TGCAGTGCTAGTTCTAGTTTGGCTAGCGTTAACACCGGGGAGCTGTTTTTT

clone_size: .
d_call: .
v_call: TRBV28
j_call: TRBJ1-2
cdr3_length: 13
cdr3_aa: CASKFQNNYGYTF
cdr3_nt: TGTGCCAGCAAATTCCAGAATAACTATGGCTACACCTTC

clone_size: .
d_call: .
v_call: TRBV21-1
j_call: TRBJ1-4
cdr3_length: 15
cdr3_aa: CASKAKRHMDEKLFF
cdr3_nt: TGTGCCAGCAAAGCAAAGAGACATATGGATGAAAAACTGTTTTTT

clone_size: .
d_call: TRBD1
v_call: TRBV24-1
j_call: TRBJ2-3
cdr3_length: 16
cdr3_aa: CATSKMSGQSTDTQYF
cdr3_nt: TGTGCCACCAGTAAAATGTCGGGACAGAGCACAGATACGCAGTATTTT

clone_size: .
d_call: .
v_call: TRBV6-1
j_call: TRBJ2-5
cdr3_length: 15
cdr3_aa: CASSESSGHGKTQYF
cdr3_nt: TGTGCCAGCAGTGAAAGCAGCGGGCACGGGAAGACCCAGTACTTC

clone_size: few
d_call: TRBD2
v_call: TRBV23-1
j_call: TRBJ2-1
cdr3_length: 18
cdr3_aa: CASSQLLAGGPHYNEQFF
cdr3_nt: TGCGCCAGCAGTCAACTACTAGCGGGAGGTCCCCATTACAATGAGCAGTTCTTC

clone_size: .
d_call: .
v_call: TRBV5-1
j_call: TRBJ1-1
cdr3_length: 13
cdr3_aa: CASSKPTGTEAFF
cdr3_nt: TGCGCCAGCAGCAAACCCACGGGCACTGAAGCTTTCTTT

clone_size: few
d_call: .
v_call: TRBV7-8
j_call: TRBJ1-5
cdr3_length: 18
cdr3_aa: CASSLAGGRGYSNQPQHF
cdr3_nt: TGTGCCAGCAGCTTAGCCGGGGGAAGAGGGTATAGCAATCAGCCCCAGCATTTT

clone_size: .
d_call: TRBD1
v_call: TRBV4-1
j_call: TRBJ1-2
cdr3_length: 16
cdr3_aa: CASSPASRDRNDGYTF
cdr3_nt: TGCGCCAGCAGCCCCGCGTCCCGGGACAGGAACGATGGCTACACCTTC

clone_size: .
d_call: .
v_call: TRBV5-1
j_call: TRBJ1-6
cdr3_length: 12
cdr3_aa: CASSLGAGALHF
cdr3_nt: TGCGCCAGCAGCTTGGGGGCCGGCGCCCTCCACTTT

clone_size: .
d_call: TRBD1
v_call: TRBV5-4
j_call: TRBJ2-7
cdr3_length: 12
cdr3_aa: CASSWGQNEQYF
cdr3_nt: TGTGCCAGCAGCTGGGGACAGAACGAGCAGTACTTC